These 19 T cell receptor beta chains were sequenced from one sample in a study of T cells in Graves' hyperthyroidism and ophthalmopathy. Regions amplified from RNA transcripts were the TCR beta CDR3 regions. The HTBI set primed first-round TCR CDR3 RT-PCR. TCRdb re-called the multiplex PCR reads with MiXCR, one entry per CDR3 protein. The sample lists hundreds of thousands of distinct CDR3 sequences; about a sixth were seen once. What was sequenced was blood. The receptors derive from a woman aged 40 to 49 with Graves' ophthalmopathy.

The V and J genes are TRBV5-5 and TRBJ2-1; 9 positions agree with TRBD2. V dropped 0 bases and J dropped 7; count of bases not matched to a gene: 5. CDR1 SGHKS and CDR2 YYEKEE come from the germline V gene (reference sequence). This CDR3 contains 15 residues. The CDR3 DNA follows: TGTGCCAGCAGCTTGGTTAGCGGGAGTTTAAATGAGCAGTTCTTC. Residues: CASSLVSGSLNEQFF. The full variable domain, with the rest looked up from reference TRBV5-5 and TRBJ2-1, is DAGVTQSPTHLIKTRGQQVTLRCSPISGHKSVSWYQQVLGQGPQFIFQYYEKEERGRGNFPDRFSARQFPNYSSELNVNALLLGDSALYLCASSLVSGSLNEQFFGPGTRLTVL.

This clonotype was observed a few times. The chain carries TRBV20-1 and TRBJ1-4, with a tentative D call TRBD1 (6 bases). The CDR3 has 13 amino acids. Looked up from germline, CDR1 is DFQATT and CDR2 is SNEGSKA (reference sequence). The ends were cut back, 4 bases at V and 3 bases at J, with 9 bases in the middle. The CDR3 region has the DNA TGCAGTGCTACAGGGGTTCCTAATGAAAAACTGTTTTTT. Protein product: CSATGVPNEKLFF.

This rearrangement joins TRBV12-3 or TRBV12-4 to TRBJ2-3; TRBD1 is a possible D gene (6 bases). V was cut by 3 bases and J by 5 bases, with 12 bases left in between. The CDR3 totals 14 residues. The CDR3 sequence: CASSFSGVLDTQYF. The CDR3 bases are TGTGCCAGCAGTTTTTCAGGGGTGTTAGATACGCAGTATTTT.

This clonotype has at least ten counts. The V call is TRBV5-1, the J call TRBJ1-1; 7 bases fit TRBD1. CDR1 and CDR2 from the germline V gene are SGHRS and YFSETQ. Germline trimming cut 4 bases from V and 11 bases from J; bases unmatched to any gene: 14. The CDR3 is made up of 14 amino acids. In DNA form, the CDR3 reads TGCGCCAGCAGCCCCTCCTACGGGACAGAGGGGGCTTTCTTT. Its protein is CASSPSYGTEGAFF.

The V gene is TRBV4-2, the J gene TRBJ1-1; D not certain. V was pared by 0 bases and J by 2 bases, with 16 bases between. This CDR3 region has 17 residues. Germline V gene sequence: CDR1 LGHNA, CDR2 YNFKEQ. DNA of the CDR3: TGTGCCAGCAGCCAAGATATCTGGCAAGGGCGAAACACTGAAGCTTTCTTT. It yields the protein CASSQDIWQGRNTEAFF.

The chain couples TRBV27 to TRBJ1-6; 7 nucleotides line up with TRBD1. After removal of 4 bases from V and 0 bases from J, the junction contained 9 bases not matched to a gene. Germline V lookup: CDR1 MNHEY, CDR2 SMNVEV (reference sequence). The CDR3 is 18 residues long. The CDR3 sequence: CASSSLDRASSYNSPLHF. The CDR3 DNA reads TGTGCCAGCAGTTCTCTTGACAGGGCCAGCTCCTATAATTCACCCCTCCACTTT.

Here the CDR3 DNA reads TGTGCCATAAGGGACGGCGGGGGAACAGATACGCAGTATTTT. Translation gives CAIRDGGGTDTQYF. The V gene is TRBV10-3, the J gene TRBJ2-3, with 7 nucleotides matching TRBD2. The CDR3 has 14 residues. The junction had 9 bases not matched to a gene; V was cut back by 9 bases and J by 3 bases. The germline V gene encodes CDR1 ENHRY and CDR2 SYGVKD.

This clonotype was seen a handful of times. This may be a read error: a much more frequent sequence differs by one nucleotide. The chain employs TRBV7-9 and TRBJ2-7; possible D gene TRBD1, 6 bases. The CDR3 consists of 15 residues. The V gene lost 2 bases and the J gene lost 6 bases, with 17 bases spanning the gap. Germline assignment: CDR1 SEHNR and CDR2 FQNEAQ (reference sequence). This CDR3 is CASSLTAGAKSEQYF. The DNA of the CDR3 is TGTGCCAGCAGCTTAACAGCAGGGGCGAAAAGCGAGCAGTACTTC.

This clonotype has ten or more counts. The chain couples TRBV30 to TRBJ1-1, with 9 positions matching TRBD1. Trimming took 4 bases from V and 1 from J; bases not matched to a gene: 7. This CDR3 is built from 15 residues. Looked up from germline, CDR1 is GTSNPN and CDR2 is SVGIG (reference sequence). DNA for the CDR3: TGTGCCTGGATAGTACAGGGGGCCGGGAACACTGAAGCTTTCTTT. Protein sequence: CAWIVQGAGNTEAFF.

This clonotype came up many times. CDR3 bases: TGTGCCAGCAGGCGCACTAGCGGGAGCTTCTACAATGAGCAGTTCTTC. It codes for CASRRTSGSFYNEQFF. The V call is TRBV27, the J call TRBJ2-1, with 11 positions matching TRBD2. The CDR3 covers 16 residues. CDR1 and CDR2 from the germline V gene are MNHEY and SMNVEV (reference sequence). V shed 6 bases and J 3 bases; nucleotides not matched to a gene: 7.

V gene TRBV20-1 combines with J gene TRBJ1-5; 7 nucleotides match TRBD1. V was clipped by 5 bases and J by 5 bases; unmatched bases: 6. Germline V CDR1 and CDR2: DFQATT, SNEGSKA (reference sequence). The CDR3 has 13 residues. The CDR3 DNA follows: TGCAGTGCTGGCGGGGGGACAGATCAGCCCCAGCATTTT. Its translation is CSAGGGTDQPQHF.

With regard to this clonotype: A junction boundary mismatches the germline segment, possibly from a read error. The rearrangement joins TRBV28 to TRBJ1-4; D possibly corresponds to TRBD1 (5 bases). This CDR3 has 14 amino acids. Germline V gene lookup returns CDR1 MDHEN and CDR2 SYDVKM. Here the CDR3 DNA reads TGTGCCAGCAGTTTGTCCGGACAATTTGTGCAAACTGTTTTT. This translates into CASSLSGQFVQTVF.

This clonotype was detected ten times or more. The rearrangement links TRBV12-3 or TRBV12-4 to TRBJ1-6; TRBD1 matches at 7 bases. The CDR3 length is 16 residues. Trimming cost V 7 bases and J 5 bases; bases outside gene matches: 11. The CDR3 loop reads CASKQRDRRNNSPLHF. In DNA form, the CDR3 reads TGTGCCAGCAAGCAAAGGGACAGACGGAATAATTCACCCCTCCACTTT.

This clonotype was seen more than once but under ten times. V usage is TRBV6-1 and J usage is TRBJ2-1; TRBD1 matches at 7 bases. The CDR3 totals 17 residues. From germline, CDR1 is MNHNS and CDR2 SASEGT. Unmatched junction bases numbered 11, after V lost 6 bases and J lost 0 bases. CDR3 loop: CASSQLPGQSSYNEQFF. In DNA form, the CDR3 reads TGTGCCAGCAGCCAGCTACCGGGACAGAGCTCCTACAATGAGCAGTTCTTC.

The chain couples TRBV7-9 to TRBJ2-5; D not certain. The germline CDR1 and CDR2 sequences are SEHNR and FQNEAQ (reference sequence). Trimming removed 5 bases from V and 0 bases from J, with 10 bases in between. CDR3 length: 14 amino acids. This CDR3 is CASSEDMYQETQYF. The CDR3 DNA is TGTGCCAGCAGCGAAGACATGTACCAAGAGACCCAGTACTTC.

This clonotype has a count of ten or more. This chain links TRBV28 with TRBJ1-1; 9 positions match TRBD1. CDR3 length equals 16 residues. V trimming: 5 bases; J trimming: 0 bases; junction bases outside the gene matches: 7. The V gene's germline CDR1 is MDHEN and CDR2 SYDVKM. In nucleotides, the CDR3 is TGTGCCAGCAGTGCAGCGGACAGGGGCATGAACACTGAAGCTTTCTTT. This codes for CASSAADRGMNTEAFF.

This clonotype was counted between two and nine times. This chain uses TRBV27 with TRBJ2-3; 7 bases are a match to TRBD2. The CDR3 loop spans 12 amino acids. The trim removed 9 bases at V and 4 bases at J, leaving 4 bases unmatched. Germline V gives CDR1 MNHEY, CDR2 SMNVEV (reference sequence). The CDR3 here is CASRTSSDTQYF. The CDR3 bases are TGTGCCAGTCGGACTAGTTCAGATACGCAGTATTTT.

This chain links TRBV4-2 with TRBJ1-2; tentatively, D is TRBD1 (5 bases). V lost 0 bases, J lost 1 base, and 15 bases lay in between. Germline CDR1 and CDR2: LGHNA and YNFKEQ. The CDR3 runs 17 residues. CDR3 in DNA: TGTGCCAGCAGCCAAGATTACACAGGACTAAGTAACTATGGCTACACCTTC. Translated, it gives CASSQDYTGLSNYGYTF.

This clonotype was picked up many times. The chain combines TRBV12-3 or TRBV12-4 with TRBJ2-5, with D perhaps TRBD1 (7 bases). The germline V and J ends were trimmed by 5 bases and 5 bases, with 15 bases remaining between them. CDR3 length: 14 amino acids. CDR3 protein: CASSNDRDWETQYF. CDR3 DNA sequence: TGTGCCAGCAGTAACGACAGGGACTGGGAGACCCAGTACTTC.